In this sample, the clone carrying this TCR beta chain turned up once. Antigen: not known. The CDR3 sequence is 12 residues long. The germline CDR1 and CDR2 sequences are SQVTM and ANQGSEA. V was cut by 4 bases and J by 3 bases, with 7 bases left in between. The table came from immunoSEQ multiplex PCR; TCRdb's copy has only in-frame clones and leaves some out. The table has about 120,000 clones, around 90% seen once. This sample is part of a study of T cell responses to AZD1222 COVID-19 vaccine. Findings and limits, study-wide: Most donors were white British and more were female, and clonal diversity was possibly underestimated.

The chain combines TRBV29-1 with TRBJ2-1; D may be TRBD2 (5 bases). Source: peripheral blood, taken on day 0 of AZD1222 vaccination. The clonotype comes from an adult in good health. This CDR3 reads CSVVRDYNEQFF. In DNA, the CDR3 is TGCAGCGTTGTTCGGGACTACAATGAGCAGTTCTTC.